The 4 T cell receptor beta chains reported below all come from one sample, sequenced in a study of cytomegalovirus exposure and HLA in healthy donors. The study ran its PCR with 60 Vbeta and 13 Jbeta primers. Generated by immunoSEQ multiplex PCR, the TCRdb table keeps only in-frame clones and is missing some. The table has around 150,000 clones, 70% to 80% seen once; the top ten hold about 9.1%. Sequenced material: PBMCs. These receptors were collected from a man younger than 35 in good health and CMV-seropositive.

This clone was detected once. This chain links TRBV9 with TRBJ2-1; 8 bases align to TRBD2. Germline V gene lookup returns CDR1 SGDLS and CDR2 YYNGEE. V lost 0 bases to trimming and J lost 14 bases; unmatched junction nucleotides: 13. The CDR3 is 15 amino acids. The CDR3 loop is CASSVDGTSGGAKFF. The CDR3 region has the DNA TGTGCCAGCAGCGTAGACGGGACTAGTGGGGGGGCCAAGTTCTTC.

The chain combines TRBV28 with TRBJ2-3; possibly TRBD2 for D (5 bases). There are 12 residues in the CDR3. Per the germline V gene, CDR1 is MDHEN and CDR2 is SYDVKM. The ends were cut back, 7 bases at V and 1 base at J, with 6 bases in the middle. The CDR3 is CASMRGTDTQYF. CDR3 coding DNA: TGTGCCAGCATGAGGGGCACAGATACGCAGTATTTT.

This chain uses TRBV27 with TRBJ2-5; D might be TRBD2 (5 bases). CDR3 length: 13 amino acids. V lost 3 bases and J 3 bases, leaving 8 bases between the germline ends. Germline V gene data show CDR1 as MNHEY and CDR2 as SMNVEV (reference sequence). The CDR3 coding sequence is TGTGCCAGCAGTTTGGCCGGGAAAGAGACCCAGTACTTC. Protein: CASSLAGKETQYF.

This chain connects TRBV7-9 to TRBJ2-7, with D possibly matching TRBD1 (6 bases). Germline CDR1 is SEHNR and CDR2 is FQNEAQ (reference sequence). V shed 1 base and J shed 4 bases, with 20 bases lying between them. The CDR3 covers 17 residues. CDR3 in amino acids: CASSLDFPGRGGYEQYF. The CDR3 nucleotides are TGTGCCAGCAGCTTAGACTTCCCCGGCAGGGGCGGATACGAGCAGTACTTC. Full variable domain (rest looked up from reference TRBV7-9 and TRBJ2-7): DTGVSQNPRHKITKRGQNVTFRCDPISEHNRLYWYRQTLGQGPEFLTYFQNEAQLEKSRLLSDRFSAERPKGSFSTLEIQRTEQGDSAMYLCASSLDFPGRGGYEQYFGPGTRLTVT.